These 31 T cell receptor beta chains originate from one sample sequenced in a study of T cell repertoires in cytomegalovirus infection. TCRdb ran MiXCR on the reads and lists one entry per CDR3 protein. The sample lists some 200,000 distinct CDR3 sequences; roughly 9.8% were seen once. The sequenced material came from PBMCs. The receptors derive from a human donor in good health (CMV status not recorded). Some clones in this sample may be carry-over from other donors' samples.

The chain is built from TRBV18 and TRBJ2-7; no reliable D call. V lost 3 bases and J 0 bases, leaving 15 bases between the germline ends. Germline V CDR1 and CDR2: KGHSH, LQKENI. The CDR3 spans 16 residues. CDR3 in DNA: TGTGCCAGCTCACCCCGAAGAACGGATAACTCCTACGAGCAGTACTTC. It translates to CASSPRRTDNSYEQYF.

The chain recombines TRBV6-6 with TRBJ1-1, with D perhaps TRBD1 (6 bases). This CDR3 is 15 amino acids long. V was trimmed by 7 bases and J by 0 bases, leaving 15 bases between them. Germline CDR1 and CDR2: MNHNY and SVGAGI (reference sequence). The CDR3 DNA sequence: TGTGCCAGCACAACGGGGGGGGCTTTGAACACTGAAGCTTTCTTT. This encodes CASTTGGALNTEAFF.

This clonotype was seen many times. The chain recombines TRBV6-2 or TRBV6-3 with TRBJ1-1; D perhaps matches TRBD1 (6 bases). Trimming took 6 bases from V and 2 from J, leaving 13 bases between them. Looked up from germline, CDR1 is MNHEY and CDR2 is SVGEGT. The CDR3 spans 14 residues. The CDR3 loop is CASRGHGGNTEAFF. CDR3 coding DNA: TGTGCCAGCAGGGGACACGGAGGTAACACTGAAGCTTTCTTT.

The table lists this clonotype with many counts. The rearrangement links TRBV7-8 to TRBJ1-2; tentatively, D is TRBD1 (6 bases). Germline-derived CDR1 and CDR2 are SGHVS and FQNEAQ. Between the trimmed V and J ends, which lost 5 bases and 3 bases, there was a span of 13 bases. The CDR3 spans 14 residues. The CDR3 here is CASSLTTGYYGYTF. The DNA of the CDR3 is TGTGCCAGCAGCCTTACCACAGGGTACTATGGCTACACCTTC.

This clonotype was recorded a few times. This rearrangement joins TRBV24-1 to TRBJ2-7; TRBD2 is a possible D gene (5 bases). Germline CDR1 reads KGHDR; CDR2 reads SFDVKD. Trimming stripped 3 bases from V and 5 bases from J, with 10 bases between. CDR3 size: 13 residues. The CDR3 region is CATSDGWRHEQYF. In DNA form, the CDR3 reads TGTGCCACCAGTGATGGGTGGAGGCACGAGCAGTACTTC.

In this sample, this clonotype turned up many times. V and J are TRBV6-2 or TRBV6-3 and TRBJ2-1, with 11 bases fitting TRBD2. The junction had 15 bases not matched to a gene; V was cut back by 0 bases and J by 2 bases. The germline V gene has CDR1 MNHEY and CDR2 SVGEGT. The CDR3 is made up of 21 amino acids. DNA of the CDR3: TGTGCCAGCAGTTACTCTCTTCTAGCGGGAGGACCCCTGGTACCCTACAATGAGCAGTTCTTC. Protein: CASSYSLLAGGPLVPYNEQFF.

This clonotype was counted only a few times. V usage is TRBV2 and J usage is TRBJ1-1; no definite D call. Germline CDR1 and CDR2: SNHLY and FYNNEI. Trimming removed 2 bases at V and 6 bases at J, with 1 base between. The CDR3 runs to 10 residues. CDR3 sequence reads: CASSEPEAFF. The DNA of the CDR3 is TGTGCCAGCAGTGAACCTGAAGCTTTCTTT.

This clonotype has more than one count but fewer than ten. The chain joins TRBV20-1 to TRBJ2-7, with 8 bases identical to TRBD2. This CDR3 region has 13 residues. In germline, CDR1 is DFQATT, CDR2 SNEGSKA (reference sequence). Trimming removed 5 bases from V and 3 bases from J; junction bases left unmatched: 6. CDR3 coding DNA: TGCAGTGCTCCGGGACTAGACGTCTACGAGCAGTACTTC. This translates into CSAPGLDVYEQYF.

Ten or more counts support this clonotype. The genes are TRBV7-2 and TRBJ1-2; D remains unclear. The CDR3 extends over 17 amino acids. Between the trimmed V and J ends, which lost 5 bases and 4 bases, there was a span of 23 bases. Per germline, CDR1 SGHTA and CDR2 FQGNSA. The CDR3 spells CASSIESRLTGIYGYTF. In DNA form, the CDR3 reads TGTGCCAGCAGCATAGAGTCCCGATTGACCGGTATCTATGGCTACACCTTC.

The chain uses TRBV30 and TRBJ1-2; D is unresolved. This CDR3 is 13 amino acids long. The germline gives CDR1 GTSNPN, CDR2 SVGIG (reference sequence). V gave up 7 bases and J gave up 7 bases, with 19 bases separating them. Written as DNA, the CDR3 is TGTGCCTCCGACTCGGACCGGGAAGGTGGCTACACCTTC. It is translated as CASDSDREGGYTF.

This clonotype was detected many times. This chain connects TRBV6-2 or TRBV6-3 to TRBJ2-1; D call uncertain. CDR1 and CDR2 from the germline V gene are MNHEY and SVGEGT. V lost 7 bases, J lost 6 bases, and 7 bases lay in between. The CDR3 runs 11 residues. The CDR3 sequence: CASTDSNEQFF. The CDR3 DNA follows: TGTGCCAGCACTGATTCCAATGAGCAGTTCTTC.

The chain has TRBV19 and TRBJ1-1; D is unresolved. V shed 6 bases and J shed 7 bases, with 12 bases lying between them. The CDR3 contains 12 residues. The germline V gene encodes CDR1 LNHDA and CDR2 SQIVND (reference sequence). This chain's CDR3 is CASRKGLGEAFF. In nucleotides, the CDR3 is TGTGCCAGTAGGAAGGGTTTGGGTGAAGCTTTCTTT.

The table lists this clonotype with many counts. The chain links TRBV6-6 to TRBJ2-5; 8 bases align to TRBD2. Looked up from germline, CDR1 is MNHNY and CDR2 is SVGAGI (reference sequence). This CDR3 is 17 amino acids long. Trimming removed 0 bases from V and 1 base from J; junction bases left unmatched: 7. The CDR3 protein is CASSYSTPAGGQETQYF. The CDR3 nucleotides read TGTGCCAGCAGTTACTCGACCCCGGCGGGAGGCCAAGAGACCCAGTACTTC.

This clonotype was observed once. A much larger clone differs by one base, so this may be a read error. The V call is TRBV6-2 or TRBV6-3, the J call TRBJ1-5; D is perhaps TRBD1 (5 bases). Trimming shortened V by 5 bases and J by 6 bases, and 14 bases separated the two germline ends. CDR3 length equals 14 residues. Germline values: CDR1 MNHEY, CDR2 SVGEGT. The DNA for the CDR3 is TGTGCCAGCAGTGACCCCCCGGGGGGTCAGCCCCAGCATTTT. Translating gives CASSDPPGGQPQHF.

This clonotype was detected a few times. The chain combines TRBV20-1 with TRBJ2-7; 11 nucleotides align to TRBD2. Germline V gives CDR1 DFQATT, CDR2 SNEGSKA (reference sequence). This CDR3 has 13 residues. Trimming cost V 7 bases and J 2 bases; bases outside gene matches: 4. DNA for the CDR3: TGCAGTGTTCGACTAGCGGGAACCTACGAGCAGTACTTC. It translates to CSVRLAGTYEQYF.

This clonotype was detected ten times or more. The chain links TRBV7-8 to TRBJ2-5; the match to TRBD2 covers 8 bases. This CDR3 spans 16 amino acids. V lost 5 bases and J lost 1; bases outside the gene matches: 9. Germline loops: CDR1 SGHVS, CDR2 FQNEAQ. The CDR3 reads CASSRSTTSGQETQYF. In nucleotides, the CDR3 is TGTGCCAGCAGCCGAAGTACCACTAGCGGCCAAGAGACCCAGTACTTC.

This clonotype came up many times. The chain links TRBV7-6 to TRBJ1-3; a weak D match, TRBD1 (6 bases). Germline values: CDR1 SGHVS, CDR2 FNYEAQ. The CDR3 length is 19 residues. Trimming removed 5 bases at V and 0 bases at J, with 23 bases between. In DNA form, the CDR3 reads TGTGCCAGCAGCAAACAGACCCTGGACAGCATAATCTCTGGAAACACCATATATTTT. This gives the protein CASSKQTLDSIISGNTIYF.

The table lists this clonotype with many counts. CDR3 amino acids: CSALGAYDGNQPQHF. The CDR3 DNA is TGCAGTGCGTTGGGGGCCTACGACGGCAATCAGCCCCAGCATTTT. The chain joins TRBV20-1 to TRBJ1-5; possible D gene TRBD1, 6 bases. V dropped 6 bases and J dropped 2 bases, with 17 bases sitting between them. Germline loops: CDR1 DFQATT, CDR2 SNEGSKA (reference sequence). The CDR3 loop spans 15 amino acids.

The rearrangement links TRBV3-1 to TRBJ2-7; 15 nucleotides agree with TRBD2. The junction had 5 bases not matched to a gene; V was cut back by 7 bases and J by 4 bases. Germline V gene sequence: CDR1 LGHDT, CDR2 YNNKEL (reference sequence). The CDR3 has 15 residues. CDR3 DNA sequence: TGTGCCAGCAAAGGACTAGCGGGAGGGCGTTACGAGCAGTACTTC. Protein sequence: CASKGLAGGRYEQYF.

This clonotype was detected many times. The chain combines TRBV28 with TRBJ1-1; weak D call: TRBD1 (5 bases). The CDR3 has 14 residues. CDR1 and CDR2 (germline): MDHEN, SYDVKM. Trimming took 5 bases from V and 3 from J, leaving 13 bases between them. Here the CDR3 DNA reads TGTGCCAGCAGTCCTTACGGGACGGACACTGAAGCTTTCTTT. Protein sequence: CASSPYGTDTEAFF.

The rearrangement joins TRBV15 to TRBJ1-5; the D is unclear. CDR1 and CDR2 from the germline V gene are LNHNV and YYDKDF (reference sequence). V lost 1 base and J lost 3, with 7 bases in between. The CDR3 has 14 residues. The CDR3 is CATSRGVTNQPQHF. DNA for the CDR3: TGTGCCACCAGCAGAGGAGTCACCAATCAGCCCCAGCATTTT.

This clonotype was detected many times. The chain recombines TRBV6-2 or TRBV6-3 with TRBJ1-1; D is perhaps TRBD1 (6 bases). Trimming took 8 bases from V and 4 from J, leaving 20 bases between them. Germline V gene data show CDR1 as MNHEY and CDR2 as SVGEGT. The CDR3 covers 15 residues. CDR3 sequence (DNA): TGTGCCAGCGGGACACAAGACTTTGGTGGCACTGAAGCTTTCTTT. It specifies CASGTQDFGGTEAFF.

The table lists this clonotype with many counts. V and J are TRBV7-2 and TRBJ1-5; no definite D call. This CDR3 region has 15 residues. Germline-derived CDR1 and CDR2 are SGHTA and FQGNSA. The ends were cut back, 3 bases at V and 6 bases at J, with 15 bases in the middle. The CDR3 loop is CASSFSGLGVQPQHF. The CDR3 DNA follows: TGTGCCAGCAGCTTCTCCGGGCTTGGGGTTCAGCCCCAGCATTTT.

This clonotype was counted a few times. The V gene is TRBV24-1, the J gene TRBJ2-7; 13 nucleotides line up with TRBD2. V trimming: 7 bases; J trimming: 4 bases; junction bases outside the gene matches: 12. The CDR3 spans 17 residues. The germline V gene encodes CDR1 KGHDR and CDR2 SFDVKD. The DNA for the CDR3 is TGTGCCACCAGGTCGGTGACTAGCGGGAGGAGAGGGTACGAGCAGTACTTC. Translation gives CATRSVTSGRRGYEQYF.

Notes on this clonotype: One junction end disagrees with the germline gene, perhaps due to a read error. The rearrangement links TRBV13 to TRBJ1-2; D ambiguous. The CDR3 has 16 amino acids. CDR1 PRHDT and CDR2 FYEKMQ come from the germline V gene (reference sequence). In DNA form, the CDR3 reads TGCGCCAGCAGCCCCAACTCGGCCTACCCCGGGGATGGCTACACCTTC. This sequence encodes CASSPNSAYPGDGYTF.

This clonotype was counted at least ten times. The CDR3 here is CASSYRWTGGKFDEQFF. CDR3 bases: TGTGCCAGCAGTTACCGCTGGACAGGGGGCAAGTTTGATGAGCAGTTCTTC. The genes are TRBV6-2 or TRBV6-3 and TRBJ2-1, with 11 bases aligning to TRBD1. J lost 8 bases, V lost 2 bases, and 11 bases had no gene match. The CDR3 is 17 residues long. Germline-derived CDR1 and CDR2 are MNHEY and SVGEGT.

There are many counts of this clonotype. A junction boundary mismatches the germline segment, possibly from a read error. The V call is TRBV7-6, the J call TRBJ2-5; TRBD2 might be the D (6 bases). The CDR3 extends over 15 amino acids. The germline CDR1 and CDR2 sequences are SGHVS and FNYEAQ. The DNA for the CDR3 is TGTGCTAGCAGCTTAGCGGCAGGACAACAAGAGACCCAGTACTTC. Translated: CASSLAAGQQETQYF.

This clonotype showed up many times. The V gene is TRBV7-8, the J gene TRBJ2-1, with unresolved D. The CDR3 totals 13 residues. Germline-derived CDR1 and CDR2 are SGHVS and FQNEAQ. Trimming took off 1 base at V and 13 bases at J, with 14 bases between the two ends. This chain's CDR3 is CASSLEASRHQFF. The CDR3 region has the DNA TGTGCCAGCAGCTTAGAGGCTAGTCGGCATCAGTTCTTC.

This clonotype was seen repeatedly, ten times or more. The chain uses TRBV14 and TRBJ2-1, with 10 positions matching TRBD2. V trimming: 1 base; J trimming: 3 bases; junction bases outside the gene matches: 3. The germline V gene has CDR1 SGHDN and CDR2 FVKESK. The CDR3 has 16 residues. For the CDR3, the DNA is TGTGCCAGCAGCCAAGTAGCGGGAGGTGTCTACAATGAGCAGTTCTTC. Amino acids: CASSQVAGGVYNEQFF.

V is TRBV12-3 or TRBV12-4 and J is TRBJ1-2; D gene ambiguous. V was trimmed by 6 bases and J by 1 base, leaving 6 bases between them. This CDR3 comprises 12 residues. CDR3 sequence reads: CASSPVNYGYTF. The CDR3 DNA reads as TGTGCCAGCAGCCCTGTTAACTATGGCTACACCTTC.

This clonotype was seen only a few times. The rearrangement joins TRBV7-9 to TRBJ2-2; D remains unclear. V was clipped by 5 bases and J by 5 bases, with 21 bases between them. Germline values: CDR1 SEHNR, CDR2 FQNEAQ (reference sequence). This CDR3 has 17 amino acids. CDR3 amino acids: CASSAMSRGITTGELFF. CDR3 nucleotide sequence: TGTGCCAGCAGCGCGATGAGTCGAGGAATCACGACCGGGGAGCTGTTTTTT.